This T cell receptor beta chain was documented in a study of shared clonotypes between healthy human individuals. Study as a whole: Researchers drew samples from two women and a few men aged 18 to 49.

Germline-derived CDR1 and CDR2 are SEHNR and FQNEAQ (reference sequence). Trimming removed 0 bases at V and 11 bases at J, with 13 bases between. This CDR3 has 13 residues. Findings and limits, study-wide: Generation of non-shared clonotypes was less probable than generation of clonotypes shared by all four donors.

Worth noting for this clone: Its antigen is as yet unknown.

Over several immunoSEQ plates, each subset's genomic DNA was distributed in even portions. Assay: immunoSEQ multiplex PCR; the TCRdb copy retains only in-frame clones and omits some. The sample has around 620,000 clones, 85% to 95% seen once. Terminally differentiated effector memory CD45RA+ cells were excluded by CCR7 positive selection of CD45RO-negative cells. This chain links TRBV7-9 with TRBJ2-5; D gene ambiguous. Sequencing was carried out using naive CD8+ T cells sorted from blood. The receptor's source is a woman aged 25 to 39 in good health. CDR3 sequence (DNA): TGTGCCAGCAGCTTAGCCCTAGTAGGTGAGCAGTACTTC. Protein: CASSLALVGEQYF. Full variable domain (outside the CDR3, taken from reference TRBV7-9 and TRBJ2-5): DTGVSQNPRHKITKRGQNVTFRCDPISEHNRLYWYRQTLGQGPEFLTYFQNEAQLEKSRLLSDRFSAERPKGSFSTLEIQRTEQGDSAMYLCASSLALVGEQYFGPGTRLLVL.